Listed below are T cell receptor beta chains from one sample, sequenced in a study of blood T cell repertoires in COVID-19. TCRdb's table, derived via immunoSEQ multiplex PCR, lists solely in-frame clones and lacks some. The sample records more than 350,000 clones, about 86% being singletons. Sequencing input: PBMCs or T cells enriched from blood (not recorded which). The receptors derive from a woman aged 50 to 60 who had recovered from COVID-19. The CDR3 runs from the conserved cysteine through the conserved F or W. A D gene is named only where the DNA matches it firmly. Clone size, where shown, is once, few, many, or a class for clones that have expanded.

cdr3_aa cdr3_nt d_call v_call clone_size j_call
CASSVGHLGQGSPLHF TGTGCCAGCAGCGTAGGACACCTGGGACAGGGTTCACCCCTCCACTTT TRBD1 TRBV9 - TRBJ1-6
CASSPRPTGINYGYTF TGTGCCAGCAGTCCACGACCCACAGGGATAAACTATGGCTACACCTTC - TRBV27 once TRBJ1-2
CASSLLEGEQYF TGTGCCAGCAGCCTACTAGAGGGCGAGCAGTACTTC - TRBV12-3/TRBV12-4 once TRBJ2-7
CASRTDRGAQETQYF TGTGCCAGCAGGACGGACAGGGGCGCTCAAGAGACCCAGTACTTC TRBD1 TRBV28 once TRBJ2-5
CASSLHAPRGLMRNTEAFF TGTGCCAGCTCCCTACATGCGCCTAGGGGTTTAATGCGCAACACTGAAGCTTTCTTT - TRBV18 - TRBJ1-1
CASSDRAGGGQDTQYF TGTGCCAGCAGCGACCGGGCTGGGGGGGGGCAGGATACGCAGTATTTT - TRBV11-2 few TRBJ2-3
CASSGTVNEKLFF TGTGCCAGCAGCGGGACAGTGAATGAAAAACTGTTTTTT TRBD1 TRBV5-6 - TRBJ1-4
CASGGQGASYNSPLHF TGTGCCAGCGGAGGACAGGGGGCTTCCTATAATTCACCCCTCCACTTT TRBD1 TRBV2 - TRBJ1-6
CAILPGNTGELFF TGTGCCATCCTACCGGGGAACACCGGGGAGCTGTTTTTT - TRBV10-3 - TRBJ2-2
CASRKGRIGGQPQHF TGTGCCAGCAGGAAGGGCAGGATAGGAGGTCAGCCCCAGCATTTT - TRBV2 once TRBJ1-5
CSVEGPSSYEQYF TGCAGCGTTGAGGGGCCTAGCTCCTACGAGCAGTACTTC - TRBV29-1 - TRBJ2-7
CASGTANTEAFF TGTGCCAGCGGGACAGCTAACACTGAAGCTTTCTTT TRBD1 TRBV6-5 - TRBJ1-1
CASSPPEGAPLYEQYF TGTGCCAGCAGCCCACCGGAGGGGGCTCCCCTCTACGAGCAGTACTTC - TRBV13 - TRBJ2-7
CASSQERGGPDTQYF TGTGCCAGCAGCCAAGAGCGGGGGGGCCCAGATACGCAGTATTTT TRBD2 TRBV4-2 many TRBJ2-3
CASSSDRGNTGELFF TGTGCCAGCAGCTCCGACAGGGGTAACACCGGGGAGCTGTTTTTT TRBD1 TRBV7-8 once TRBJ2-2
CASSLADSVTEAFF TGTGCCAGCAGCTTAGCCGATTCGGTAACTGAAGCTTTCTTT - TRBV7-2 few TRBJ1-1
CASSSGQSGYTF TGTGCCAGCAGCTCGGGACAGAGCGGCTACACCTTC TRBD1 TRBV6-5 - TRBJ1-2
CASSHLDSLYGYTF TGTGCCAGCAGCCACCTGGACAGCCTCTATGGCTACACCTTC - TRBV11-2 - TRBJ1-2
CAWSTPRGQGLEAFF TGTGCCTGGAGTACTCCCCGCGGACAGGGCCTAGAAGCTTTCTTT TRBD1 TRBV30 - TRBJ1-1
CASTDGTNEQFF TGTGCCAGCACCGACGGGACTAATGAGCAGTTCTTC - TRBV7-9 - TRBJ2-1
CASSIEGNSPLHF TGTGCCAGTAGTATTGAGGGAAATTCACCCCTCCACTTT - TRBV19 - TRBJ1-6
CATSRNREMNTEAFF TGTGCCACCAGTAGAAACAGGGAGATGAACACTGAAGCTTTCTTT - TRBV15 - TRBJ1-1
CASSHSPVGGLETQYF TGCGCCAGCAGCCACTCACCCGTCGGGGGTTTGGAGACCCAGTACTTC - TRBV4-1 - TRBJ2-5
CASSPSSIHNEQFF TGTGCCAGCAGCCCCTCTAGCATCCACAATGAGCAGTTCTTC - TRBV9 once TRBJ2-1
CASSRPSPGTGVNSPLHF TGCGCCAGCAGCCGCCCATCTCCCGGGACAGGGGTTAATTCACCCCTCCACTTT TRBD1 TRBV4-1 - TRBJ1-6
CASSLLGGQETQYF TGTGCCAGCAGCCTATTGGGGGGCCAAGAGACCCAGTACTTC - TRBV7-8 - TRBJ2-5
CASSQGLGANTEAFF TGCGCCAGCAGCCAAGGGTTAGGGGCGAACACTGAAGCTTTCTTT - TRBV4-3 - TRBJ1-1
CASSPRQGAKLFF TGTGCCAGCAGTCCTAGACAGGGGGCGAAACTGTTTTTT TRBD1 TRBV12-3/TRBV12-4 - TRBJ1-4
CAISSSGRGGRYEQYF TGTGCCATCAGCTCCTCGGGACGGGGGGGCCGATACGAGCAGTACTTC TRBD2 TRBV10-3 - TRBJ2-7
CASSFQGSYEQYF TGTGCCAGCAGCTTCCAGGGGTCCTACGAGCAGTACTTC - TRBV5-4 - TRBJ2-7
CASSPDDRTSGNTIYF TGTGCCAGCAGCCCCGACGACAGGACCTCTGGAAACACCATATATTTT - TRBV11-2 - TRBJ1-3
CAWRPTGDGSPLHF TGTGCCTGGAGACCCACAGGGGATGGTTCACCCCTCCACTTT TRBD1 TRBV30 once TRBJ1-6
CASSYSGRGAAEAFF TGTGCCAGCAGTTACTCGGGGAGGGGGGCCGCTGAAGCTTTCTTT - TRBV6-2/TRBV6-3 - TRBJ1-1
CASSFLGDSSGANVLTF TGCGCCAGCAGCTTTCTTGGGGACAGCTCTGGGGCCAACGTCCTGACTTTC TRBD1 TRBV5-1 - TRBJ2-6
CAISQNKGQSANTGELFF TGTGCCATCAGCCAGAATAAGGGACAGAGCGCGAACACCGGGGAGCTGTTTTTT TRBD1 TRBV10-3 - TRBJ2-2
CASTGTGTSGDSSYEQYF TGTGCCAGTACCGGGACCGGGACTAGCGGGGACAGCTCCTACGAGCAGTACTTC TRBD2 TRBV7-9 - TRBJ2-7
CATDRVSSYEQYF TGTGCCACGGACAGGGTTTCTTCCTACGAGCAGTACTTC TRBD1 TRBV6-5 - TRBJ2-7
CASSLVGNSNQPQHF TGTGCCAGCAGCTTGGTCGGGAATAGCAATCAGCCCCAGCATTTT - TRBV5-5 - TRBJ1-5
CATSRAPGDQPQHF TGTGCCACCAGCAGAGCCCCCGGAGATCAGCCCCAGCATTTT - TRBV15 once TRBJ1-5
CASSEAPASGGYNEQFF TGTGCCAGCAGTGAAGCCCCTGCTAGCGGGGGGTACAATGAGCAGTTCTTC TRBD2 TRBV6-1 - TRBJ2-1
CSVADPRGDTGELFF TGCAGCGTTGCTGATCCCAGGGGTGACACCGGGGAGCTGTTTTTT - TRBV29-1 - TRBJ2-2
CASSVGGSTGELFF TGTGCCAGCAGCGTGGGGGGATCCACCGGGGAGCTGTTTTTT - TRBV9 - TRBJ2-2
CASSSSWERQGIYEQYF TGTGCCAGCAGCTCCTCATGGGAGAGACAGGGGATATACGAGCAGTACTTC TRBD1 TRBV5-6 - TRBJ2-7
CASSQAGGTGELFF TGCGCCAGCAGCCAGGCCGGGGGGACCGGGGAGCTGTTTTTT TRBD2 TRBV5-1 once TRBJ2-2
CAWRGQGAPGPLHF TGTGCCTGGAGAGGACAGGGGGCACCGGGACCCCTCCACTTT TRBD1 TRBV30 - TRBJ1-6
CASSVVPVGANTGELFF TGTGCCAGCAGCGTAGTACCAGTGGGGGCAAACACCGGGGAGCTGTTTTTT - TRBV7-9 once TRBJ2-2
CASSLWGTLYGYTF TGTGCCAGCAGTTTATGGGGCACTCTCTATGGCTACACCTTC - TRBV28 - TRBJ1-2
CASSRPNPSLDEQFF TGTGCCAGCAGCCGCCCAAATCCCTCGTTAGATGAGCAGTTCTTC - TRBV3-1/TRBV3-2 - TRBJ2-1
CASSARGKTGRRLQLNTEAFF TGTGCCAGCAGTGCGCGGGGAAAAACGGGACGGAGGCTTCAACTGAACACTGAAGCTTTCTTT - TRBV27 - TRBJ1-1
CASSLGMITGGAYEQYF TGTGCCAGCAGCTTGGGGATGATCACAGGGGGAGCGTACGAGCAGTACTTC TRBD1 TRBV7-9 - TRBJ2-7
CASSLRAGDGYTF TGTGCCAGCAGTTTACGGGCGGGTGATGGCTACACCTTC - TRBV6-2/TRBV6-3 - TRBJ1-2
CASSLASQGGTEAFF TGCGCCAGCAGCTTGGCCAGTCAGGGTGGGACTGAAGCTTTCTTT - TRBV5-1 - TRBJ1-1